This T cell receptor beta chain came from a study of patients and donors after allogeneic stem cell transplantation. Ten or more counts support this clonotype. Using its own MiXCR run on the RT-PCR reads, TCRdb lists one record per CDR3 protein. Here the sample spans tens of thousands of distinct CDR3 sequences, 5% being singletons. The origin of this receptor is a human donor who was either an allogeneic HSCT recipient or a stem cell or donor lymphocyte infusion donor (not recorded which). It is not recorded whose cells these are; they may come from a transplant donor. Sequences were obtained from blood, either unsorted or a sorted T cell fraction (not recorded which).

CDR3 in amino acids: CATSSRQGYYNEQFF. The CDR3, as DNA: TGTGCCACCAGCAGTAGACAGGGGTACTACAATGAGCAGTTCTTC. The gene calls are TRBV15 and TRBJ2-1, with 8 bases aligning to TRBD1. Trimming took 3 bases from V and 3 from J; bases not matched to a gene: 4. In germline, CDR1 is LNHNV, CDR2 YYDKDF (reference sequence). This CDR3 contains 15 residues.